This T cell receptor beta chain was sequenced for a study of T-cell memory formation after mild COVID-19. The CDR3 has 15 residues. Germline V gene data show CDR1 as GTSNPN and CDR2 as SVGIG (reference sequence). V lost 0 bases, J lost 15 bases, and 21 bases lay in between. TCRdb reprocessed the 5' RACE reads with MiXCR, giving one entry per CDR3 protein. The table lists approximately 350,000 distinct CDR3 sequences, 13% of them singletons. This rearrangement joins TRBV30 to TRBJ1-6, with a tentative D call TRBD1 (5 bases). The source is a man aged 18 to 29 who had mild COVID-19 (a few samples of this study predate the infection). Cell type and time point are not known. What was sequenced was PBMCs or a T cell subset sorted from them (not recorded which). The CDR3, as DNA: TGTGCCTGGAGTGTAGACAGATCTAAGATTCCTATCCTCCACTTT. Amino acid sequence: CAWSVDRSKIPILHF.